Listed here are 27 T cell receptor beta chains from one sample, sequenced in a study of blood T cell repertoires in COVID-19. Method: immunoSEQ multiplex PCR; TCRdb's copy keeps in-frame clones and lacks some. The repertoire holds hundreds of thousands of clones, with about four fifths as singletons. The sequenced sample consisted of peripheral blood. These receptor sequences come from an elderly man with acute or convalescent COVID-19.

The chain uses TRBV7-9 and TRBJ2-7; D may be TRBD1 (6 bases). The CDR3 has 17 residues. Germline V gene lookup returns CDR1 SEHNR and CDR2 FQNEAQ (reference sequence). Trimming shortened V by 6 bases and J by 3 bases, and 24 bases separated the two germline ends. The CDR3 DNA reads TGTGCCAGCAGTCGGCGCAGGGGCAGGGGTAGAGACTACGAGCAGTACTTC. Its translation is CASSRRRGRGRDYEQYF. Full variable domain (missing parts from reference TRBV7-9 and TRBJ2-7): DTGVSQNPRHKITKRGQNVTFRCDPISEHNRLYWYRQTLGQGPEFLTYFQNEAQLEKSRLLSDRFSAERPKGSFSTLEIQRTEQGDSAMYLCASSRRRGRGRDYEQYFGPGTRLTVT.

V and J are TRBV5-1 and TRBJ1-1; D is uncertain. Trimming stripped 5 bases from V and 1 base from J, with 9 bases between. CDR1 is SGHRS, CDR2 YFSETQ, per germline. The CDR3 loop spans 13 amino acids. The CDR3 loop reads CASSITRNTEAFF. Written as DNA, the CDR3 is TGCGCCAGCAGTATTACACGGAACACTGAAGCTTTCTTT.

V and J are TRBV5-1 and TRBJ2-3; a possible D gene is TRBD2 (5 bases). Trimming pared 3 bases from V and 4 bases from J, leaving 12 bases between. This CDR3 is built from 14 residues. Germline V CDR1 and CDR2: SGHRS, YFSETQ. The CDR3 coding sequence is TGCGCCAGCAGCTCTCGGACTTCGGCAGATACGCAGTATTTT. This sequence encodes CASSSRTSADTQYF.

This chain connects TRBV7-8 to TRBJ1-2; unclear D gene. Trimming took off 2 bases at V and 1 base at J, with 14 bases between the two ends. The germline V gene encodes CDR1 SGHVS and CDR2 FQNEAQ. This CDR3 comprises 16 residues. This CDR3 reads CASSLRVSGVNYGYTF. The CDR3 DNA sequence: TGTGCCAGCAGCTTACGGGTGAGCGGAGTTAACTATGGCTACACCTTC.

The chain has TRBV7-9 and TRBJ2-3; TRBD2 might be the D (6 bases). This CDR3 comprises 14 residues. The germline gives CDR1 SEHNR, CDR2 FQNEAQ (reference sequence). Trimming stripped 0 bases from V and 6 bases from J, with 10 bases between. The DNA for the CDR3 is TGTGCCAGCAGCTTAGCGGGAGGTGGGGATACGCAGTATTTT. Translating it yields CASSLAGGGDTQYF.

V usage is TRBV10-2 and J usage is TRBJ1-5, with unresolved D. Germline V gene sequence: CDR1 WSHSY, CDR2 SAAADI. V was clipped by 4 bases and J by 1 base, with 14 bases between them. The CDR3 has 16 residues. The CDR3 reads CASSVRGGASNQPQHF. DNA of the CDR3: TGCGCCAGCAGTGTAAGAGGCGGCGCAAGCAATCAGCCCCAGCATTTT.

This rearrangement joins TRBV19 to TRBJ1-2, with 9 bases identical to TRBD1. V was pared by 4 bases and J by 0 bases, with 6 bases of the junction left unmatched. The CDR3 loop spans 16 amino acids. The germline V gene encodes CDR1 LNHDA and CDR2 SQIVND (reference sequence). The CDR3 DNA is TGTGCCAGTAGTACGGGACAGGGACGACCTAACTATGGCTACACCTTC. It specifies CASSTGQGRPNYGYTF.

The chain combines TRBV6-5 with TRBJ2-6; no clear D. The CDR3 sequence is 14 residues long. V was shortened by 8 bases and J by 0 bases, with 8 bases between the two germline ends. Germline V lookup: CDR1 MNHEY, CDR2 SVGAGI. This chain's CDR3 is CASGRSSGANVLTF. Written as DNA, the CDR3 is TGTGCCAGCGGCAGAAGCTCTGGGGCCAACGTCCTGACTTTC.

The chain recombines TRBV12-5 with TRBJ1-2; D is possibly TRBD1 (6 bases). Trimming removed 2 bases at V and 8 bases at J, with 9 bases between. Germline CDR1 and CDR2: LGHNT and FRNRAP. The CDR3 covers 12 residues. Written as DNA, the CDR3 is TGTGCTAGTGGTTTGCCCCAGGGGGGCTACACCTTC. Protein sequence: CASGLPQGGYTF.

The chain carries TRBV5-8 and TRBJ1-4; weak D call: TRBD1 (5 bases). V was cut by 6 bases and J by 11 bases, with 17 bases left in between. Germline V gene lookup returns CDR1 SGHTS and CDR2 YDEGEE. This CDR3 contains 13 residues. The CDR3 DNA reads TGTGCCAGCACCGGTTACCGGGGGTCCAAACTGTTTTTT. Its translation is CASTGYRGSKLFF.

The chain links TRBV29-1 to TRBJ1-2, with 10 positions matching TRBD1. Per the germline V gene, CDR1 is SQVTM and CDR2 is ANQGSEA. The J segment lost 0 bases and the V segment lost 0 bases, leaving 7 bases of the junction unmatched. This CDR3 contains 17 residues. CDR3 protein: CSVEDTLGQGTNYGYTF. DNA for the CDR3: TGCAGCGTTGAAGATACTCTGGGACAGGGGACTAACTATGGCTACACCTTC.

This sequence joins TRBV18 and TRBJ2-7; D possibly corresponds to TRBD1 (6 bases). CDR3 length equals 16 residues. V shed 1 base and J shed 0 bases, with 13 bases lying between them. CDR1 is KGHSH and CDR2 is LQKENI in the germline V gene. The CDR3 region has the DNA TGTGCCAGCTCACCACGGCCAGCAGGGGCCTCCTACGAGCAGTACTTC. The encoded protein is CASSPRPAGASYEQYF.

The chain has TRBV15 and TRBJ2-5; 7 nucleotides agree with TRBD1. Trimming cost V 3 bases and J 5 bases; bases outside gene matches: 6. This CDR3 comprises 14 residues. CDR1 is LNHNV and CDR2 is YYDKDF in the germline V gene (reference sequence). CDR3 sequence (DNA): TGTGCCACCAGCAGGGCCGGGACAGCTGAGACCCAGTACTTC. It is translated as CATSRAGTAETQYF.

The chain is built from TRBV10-3 and TRBJ1-6, with 7 bases fitting TRBD1. The CDR3 loop spans 16 amino acids. From germline, CDR1 is ENHRY and CDR2 SYGVKD. V lost 11 bases and J lost 4; bases outside the gene matches: 14. The CDR3, as DNA: TGTGCCTCCTCCCGACAGGGACCCCGTTATAATTCACCCCTCCACTTT. Protein product: CASSRQGPRYNSPLHF.

This sequence joins TRBV5-1 and TRBJ1-2; tentatively, D is TRBD1 (6 bases). The ends were cut back, 0 bases at V and 3 bases at J, with 12 bases in the middle. CDR3 length: 15 residues. Per germline, CDR1 SGHRS and CDR2 YFSETQ. This CDR3 reads CASSLEAGVDYGYTF. The CDR3 region has the DNA TGCGCCAGCAGCTTGGAGGCAGGGGTGGACTATGGCTACACCTTC.

This chain connects TRBV14 to TRBJ1-6; D gene ambiguous. V lost 1 base, J lost 6 bases, and 7 bases lay in between. CDR3 length: 14 residues. Per germline, CDR1 SGHDN and CDR2 FVKESK. In DNA, the CDR3 is TGTGCCAGCAGCCAAGTTGGGAGTAATTCACCCCTCCACTTT. Its translation: CASSQVGSNSPLHF.

The genes are TRBV19 and TRBJ1-5, with D perhaps TRBD1 (5 bases). The CDR3 spans 14 residues. Germline V lookup: CDR1 LNHDA, CDR2 SQIVND (reference sequence). Trimming removed 2 bases at V and 5 bases at J, with 10 bases between. The CDR3 coding sequence is TGTGCCAGTAGTATAAGGGACTCCGATCAGCCCCAGCATTTT. Residues: CASSIRDSDQPQHF.

This sequence joins TRBV5-4 and TRBJ1-2; TRBD1 is a possible D gene (5 bases). Per germline, CDR1 SGHNT and CDR2 YYREEE (reference sequence). This CDR3 contains 17 residues. Trimming took 0 bases from V and 3 from J, leaving 18 bases between them. CDR3 in amino acids: CASSLALPRGGDYGYTF. CDR3 DNA sequence: TGTGCCAGCAGCTTGGCCCTCCCAAGGGGAGGCGACTATGGCTACACCTTC.

V usage is TRBV5-1 and J usage is TRBJ2-3; maybe TRBD2 (5 bases). The V gene lost 4 bases and the J gene lost 1 base, with 10 bases spanning the gap. CDR1 and CDR2 (germline): SGHRS, YFSETQ. The CDR3 is 14 residues long. The CDR3 coding sequence is TGCGCCAGCAGCCGCGAGGGTGGCACAGATACGCAGTATTTT. Its protein is CASSREGGTDTQYF. The complete variable domain, with remaining parts taken from reference TRBV5-1 and TRBJ2-3, reads KAGVTQTPRYLIKTRGQQVTLSCSPISGHRSVSWYQQTPGQGLQFLFEYFSETQRNKGNFPGRFSGRQFSNSRSEMNVSTLELGDSALYLCASSREGGTDTQYFGPGTRLTVL.

The chain has TRBV7-9 and TRBJ1-4; maybe TRBD1 (5 bases). Looked up from germline, CDR1 is SEHNR and CDR2 is FQNEAQ (reference sequence). This CDR3 comprises 18 residues. Trimming cost V 3 bases and J 7 bases, with 24 bases left between them. In DNA form, the CDR3 reads TGTGCCAGCAGCTTGGGGAGGGGTCGGTCGCGGCGCGTTGAAAAACTGTTTTTT. It is translated as CASSLGRGRSRRVEKLFF. The full variable domain, with the rest looked up from reference TRBV7-9 and TRBJ1-4, is DTGVSQNPRHKITKRGQNVTFRCDPISEHNRLYWYRQTLGQGPEFLTYFQNEAQLEKSRLLSDRFSAERPKGSFSTLEIQRTEQGDSAMYLCASSLGRGRSRRVEKLFFGSGTQLSVL.

This clone occurred once. The CDR3 nucleotides are TGTGCCAGCAGTCTAGCGGGGTTAACGAATGAGCAGTTCTTC. This sequence encodes CASSLAGLTNEQFF. This chain uses TRBV28 with TRBJ2-1; the match to TRBD2 covers 9 bases. The CDR3 is made up of 14 amino acids. After removal of 5 bases from V and 7 bases from J, the junction contained 6 bases not matched to a gene. CDR1 is MDHEN, CDR2 SYDVKM, per germline.

The V call is TRBV12-3 or TRBV12-4, the J call TRBJ1-2; D remains unclear. The V and J ends lost 3 bases and 4 bases respectively, with 6 bases between them. The CDR3 consists of 12 residues. Here the CDR3 DNA reads TGTGCCAGCAGTTTTCACAGCTATGGCTACACCTTC. It translates to CASSFHSYGYTF.

This clone is a singleton in its sample. The chain is built from TRBV27 and TRBJ2-6; D is unclear. The length of the CDR3 is 13 residues. Trimming shortened V by 8 bases and J by 0 bases, and 5 bases separated the two germline ends. CDR1 MNHEY and CDR2 SMNVEV come from the germline V gene (reference sequence). For the CDR3, the DNA is TGTGCCAGCCGGAGCTCTGGGGCCAACGTCCTGACTTTC. Protein product: CASRSSGANVLTF.

The chain combines TRBV19 with TRBJ1-5, with 11 bases fitting TRBD1. CDR1 is LNHDA and CDR2 is SQIVND in the germline V gene (reference sequence). Trimming took 8 bases from V and 7 from J; bases not matched to a gene: 4. This CDR3 has 13 amino acids. The CDR3 loop is CASRDRGKQPQHF. CDR3 DNA sequence: TGTGCCAGTCGGGACAGGGGGAAACAGCCCCAGCATTTT.

The gene calls are TRBV29-1 and TRBJ2-5; 11 positions match TRBD1. The CDR3 is 13 residues long. Germline V CDR1 and CDR2: SQVTM, ANQGSEA. J was trimmed by 2 bases and V by 6 bases; bases with no gene match: 2. The CDR3 region is CSVRDRGQETQYF. CDR3 DNA: TGCAGCGTCCGGGACAGGGGGCAAGAGACCCAGTACTTC.

This clone was detected once. The chain uses TRBV11-3 and TRBJ2-2; TRBD1 might be the D (6 bases). V lost 4 bases and J lost 0, with 12 bases in between. CDR1 is SGHNT and CDR2 is YENEEA in the germline V gene. This CDR3 is 16 amino acids long. CDR3 region: CASSSRTGPNTGELFF. Written as DNA, the CDR3 is TGTGCCAGCAGCTCGAGAACAGGGCCGAACACCGGGGAGCTGTTTTTT.

The V call is TRBV14, the J call TRBJ2-5; D perhaps matches TRBD2 (5 bases). Germline V gene lookup returns CDR1 SGHDN and CDR2 FVKESK. This CDR3 spans 15 amino acids. Trimming pared 0 bases from V and 5 bases from J, leaving 13 bases between. The CDR3 sequence: CASSQEVLRRETQYF. For the CDR3, the DNA is TGTGCCAGCAGCCAAGAGGTCCTACGGAGGGAGACCCAGTACTTC.